The subject of this entry is one T cell receptor beta chain. This sample stems from a study of blood T cell repertoires in COVID-19. Study at large: The cDNA or gDNA used as material had been derived from T cells, B-cell-depleted T cells, or PBMCs.

The data were produced by immunoSEQ multiplex PCR, yet TCRdb's version contains in-frame clones alone and is incomplete. The sample contains approximately 300,000 clones, approximately 90% of which appear only once. Unmatched junction bases numbered 13, after V lost 3 bases and J lost 6 bases. The CDR3 is made up of 17 amino acids. Germline V gene data show CDR1 as SGHDT and CDR2 as YYEEEE. The chain links TRBV5-6 to TRBJ2-2, with 8 bases aligning to TRBD2. The clonotype comes from a woman in her fifties or sixties with COVID-19, enrolled during active disease. The sequencing sample was made of peripheral blood. The CDR3 DNA reads TGTGCCAGCAGCTCCCCGCGGGGTAGCGGGAAGCCCGGGGAGCTGTTTTTT. This translates into CASSSPRGSGKPGELFF.